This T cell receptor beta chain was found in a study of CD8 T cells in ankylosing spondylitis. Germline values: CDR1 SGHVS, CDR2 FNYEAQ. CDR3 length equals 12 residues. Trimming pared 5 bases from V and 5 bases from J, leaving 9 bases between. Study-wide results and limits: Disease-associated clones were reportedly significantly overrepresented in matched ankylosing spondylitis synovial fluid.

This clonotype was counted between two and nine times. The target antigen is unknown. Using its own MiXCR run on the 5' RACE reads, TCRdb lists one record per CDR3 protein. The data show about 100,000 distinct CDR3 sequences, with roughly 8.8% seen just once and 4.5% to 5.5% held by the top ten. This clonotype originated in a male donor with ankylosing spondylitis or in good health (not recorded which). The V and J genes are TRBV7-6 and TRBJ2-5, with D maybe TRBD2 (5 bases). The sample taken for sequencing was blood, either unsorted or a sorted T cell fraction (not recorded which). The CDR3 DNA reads TGTGCCAGCAGCGAGCCGGGGGAGACCCAGTACTTC. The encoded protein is CASSEPGETQYF.